The clone carrying this TCR beta chain showed up just a few times. For TCRbeta, the library was prepared with unique molecular identifiers. MiXCR, applied by TCRdb to the PCR reads, yields one record per CDR3 protein. The sample comprises about 980,000 distinct CDR3 sequences, 25% to 30% of which are singletons, and more than 25% rests with the top ten. The sample comes from a study of T-cell reconstitution after alpha-beta-depleted transplantation in children. This TCR was recovered from a boy younger than two who had a stem cell transplant for SCID, so the T cells may come from the graft donor. This specimen consisted of PBMCs, mostly from graft donor cells, obtained 360 days after TCRalphabeta/CD19-depleted stem cell transplant.

The CDR3 reads CASSLAPTGGGELFF. The CDR3, as DNA: TGTGCCAGCAGTTTAGCCCCTACAGGGGGCGGGGAGCTGTTTTTT. This sequence joins TRBV12-3 or TRBV12-4 and TRBJ2-2, with 8 bases aligning to TRBD1. After removal of 0 bases from V and 7 bases from J, the junction contained 4 bases not matched to a gene. The CDR3 totals 15 residues.